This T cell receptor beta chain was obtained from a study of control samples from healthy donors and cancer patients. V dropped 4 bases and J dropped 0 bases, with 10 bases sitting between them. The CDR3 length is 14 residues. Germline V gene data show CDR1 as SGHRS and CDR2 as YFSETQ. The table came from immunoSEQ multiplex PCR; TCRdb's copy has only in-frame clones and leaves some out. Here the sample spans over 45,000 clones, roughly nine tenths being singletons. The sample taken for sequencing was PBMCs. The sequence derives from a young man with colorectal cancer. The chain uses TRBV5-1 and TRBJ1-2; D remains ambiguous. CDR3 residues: CASSPDPTNYGYTF. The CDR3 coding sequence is TGCGCCAGCAGCCCGGACCCAACTAACTATGGCTACACCTTC.